This TCR beta chain was captured by sequencing in a study of blood T cell repertoires in COVID-19 (dated by TCRdb to the early 2020s). Looking at the study overall: Samples from collaborators originated in the United States, Italy and Spain and spanned both the acute and convalescent phases of COVID-19. The material from the prospective study consisted of cDNA or gDNA derived from T cells, B-cell-depleted T cells, or PBMCs. Deeply sampled blood TCRbeta repertoires from subjects exposed to, actively infected with, or recovered from COVID-19 were included in the dataset. The repertoires were released in a freely available public database intended as a resource for research on the immune response to SARS-CoV-2. The samples were drawn from two sources: the first 160 participants of the ongoing ImmuneRACE study, and 1,200 or so subjects contributed by 6 global collaborators. A de-identified subject ID, COVID-19 status, age in years and sex were almost always included in the sample metadata. Where available, HLA class I and class II types were obtained from metadata supplied by the sample provider rather than from assay-based typing. Summary of the overall study and its limitations: The amount of clinical and demographic metadata varied by source and participant and was provided uncurated.

The immunoSEQ Assay, a bias-controlled multiplex PCR, was used to amplify TCRbeta CDR3 regions from genomic DNA. In the paper's pipeline: The number of nucleated cells in each sample was estimated by amplification of reference gene primers within the assay. To quantify the absolute abundance of each unique TCRbeta CDR3 rearrangement, sequence reads were collapsed and filtered. For each sample, productive Simpson clonality was calculated as the square root of Simpson's diversity index over productive rearrangements. The clones in this table, taken by TCRdb from immuneACCESS, are in-frame only. Not every clone is retained; where verified, under half of the shortfall comes from an unresolved V gene, and the cause of the rest is unknown. The DNA gave D and trimming, while V, J and clone size come from that table. This sample is represented by approximately 140,000 clones; 85% to 90% of them were singletons. The top ten clonotypes cover approximately 4% of the sample.

Turning to this clone: Its binding antigen is unknown. Per-base quality was not reported, and no clone a single base away is much larger than it.

Whole blood was collected in K2EDTA tubes by collaborating institutions according to the institutions' own protocols. For TCRbeta analysis, collaborators shipped samples in one of three forms: frozen whole blood, isolated PBMCs, or DNA extracted from either of those sample types. Material for sequencing was peripheral blood. The sequence was obtained from a woman between 40 and 50 years old with acute or convalescent COVID-19.

The CDR3 corresponds to CASSSLAGYNEQFF. At the DNA level, the sequence is TGTGCCAGCAGTTCCCTAGCGGGATACAATGAGCAGTTCTTC. The chain joins TRBV27 to TRBJ2-1; 9 bases in between match TRBD2. Relative to germline, V is missing 4 bases and J is missing 4 bases, with 2 bases of the junction outside any gene match. From its cysteine to its phenylalanine, the CDR3 spans 14 amino acids. The kept DNA is CDR3 alone, 42 bases in frame from the first base. Reading the germline V gene (reference sequence) gives CDR1 MNHEY and CDR2 SMNVEV.